Below, 19 T cell receptor beta chains from the same sample are listed, as sequenced in a study of T cell repertoires in cytomegalovirus infection. TCRdb passed the reads through MiXCR, listing each CDR3 protein once. The data contain about 770,000 distinct CDR3 sequences, almost 30% of them singletons. The antigens of these receptors remain unknown. The source was cultured CD8+ T cells from PBMCs, collected from culture after CMV antigen stimulation. These receptors were collected from a human donor in good health (CMV status not recorded). Some clones in this sample may be carry-over from other donors' samples.

The rearrangement links TRBV7-9 to TRBJ2-4, with TRBD2 matching over 10 bases. Germline CDR1 and CDR2: SEHNR and FQNEAQ (reference sequence). The CDR3 runs to 17 residues. Trimming removed 4 bases from V and 3 bases from J; junction bases left unmatched: 9. CDR3 DNA: TGTGCCAGCAGCTCCCGGGAGCGGGGGGGCGGCAAAAACATTCAGTACTTC. It encodes CASSSRERGGGKNIQYF.

This clonotype was seen repeatedly, ten times or more. The V and J genes are TRBV12-3 or TRBV12-4 and TRBJ1-6; D may be TRBD1 (5 bases). V lost 3 bases and J 5 bases, leaving 8 bases between the germline ends. CDR3 length: 14 residues. The DNA of the CDR3 is TGTGCCAGCAGTTTTTGGGGGGATAATTCACCCCTCCACTTT. This encodes CASSFWGDNSPLHF.

This chain connects TRBV7-2 to TRBJ2-7, with D perhaps being TRBD1 or TRBD2 (5 bases each). V dropped 1 base and J dropped 7 bases, with 14 bases sitting between them. Germline V gene lookup returns CDR1 SGHTA and CDR2 FQGNSA. CDR3 length: 14 residues. Written as DNA, the CDR3 is TGTGCCAGCAGCTTAGACCCCGGGACCGAGGAGCAGTACTTC. It encodes CASSLDPGTEEQYF.

This clonotype was found a few times. This rearrangement joins TRBV20-1 to TRBJ2-5, with a possible D match to TRBD2 (6 bases). This CDR3 contains 22 residues. V was cut by 1 base and J by 7 bases, with 40 bases left in between. Germline assignment: CDR1 DFQATT and CDR2 SNEGSKA (reference sequence). The CDR3 nucleotides read TGCAGTGCTAGAGTTACCGGGGGAGGAATCCACTCCCTTCATAAGGGAGTAGTGACCCAGTACTTC. This translates into CSARVTGGGIHSLHKGVVTQYF.

The chain has TRBV10-3 and TRBJ2-5; TRBD1 might be the D (5 bases). The germline gives CDR1 ENHRY, CDR2 SYGVKD. The CDR3 covers 14 residues. Trimming left V 6 bases short and J 2 bases short, with 13 bases between. CDR3 sequence reads: CAIRVGDTQETQYF. The DNA of the CDR3 is TGTGCCATCAGGGTAGGGGATACTCAAGAGACCCAGTACTTC.

This clonotype was recorded a few times. The chain recombines TRBV19 with TRBJ1-1; 9 nucleotides align to TRBD1. The germline V gene has CDR1 LNHDA and CDR2 SQIVND (reference sequence). V shed 1 base and J 8 bases; nucleotides not matched to a gene: 8. The CDR3 contains 15 residues. The CDR3 reads CASSIGLSDRGEAFF. The CDR3 DNA is TGTGCCAGTAGTATAGGTCTTTCGGACAGGGGCGAAGCTTTCTTT. The complete variable domain, with remaining parts taken from reference TRBV19 and TRBJ1-1, reads DGGITQSPKYLFRKEGQNVTLSCEQNLNHDAMYWYRQDPGQGLRLIYYSQIVNDFQKGDIAEGYSVSREKKESFPLTVTSAQKNPTAFYLCASSIGLSDRGEAFFGQGTRLTVV.

This sequence joins TRBV7-2 and TRBJ1-1; TRBD1 aligns across 8 bases. This CDR3 contains 15 residues. Trimming removed 1 base from V and 3 bases from J; junction bases left unmatched: 4. Germline CDR1 is SGHTA and CDR2 is FQGNSA. The chain's CDR3 is CASSLGTGLDTEAFF. CDR3 DNA sequence: TGTGCCAGCAGCTTAGGGACAGGGTTAGACACTGAAGCTTTCTTT.

This clonotype has more than one count but fewer than ten. The chain recombines TRBV7-9 with TRBJ2-1; TRBD2 matches 11 bases. Unmatched junction bases numbered 15, after V lost 0 bases and J lost 5 bases. This CDR3 is 20 amino acids long. Germline-derived CDR1 and CDR2 are SEHNR and FQNEAQ (reference sequence). The CDR3 region is CASSLAHKLAGVPPHNEQFF. The CDR3, as DNA: TGTGCCAGCAGCTTAGCGCATAAACTAGCGGGGGTACCCCCCCACAATGAGCAGTTCTTC.

The chain links TRBV7-9 to TRBJ1-6; D is perhaps TRBD1 (6 bases). This CDR3 is 18 amino acids long. Germline values: CDR1 SEHNR, CDR2 FQNEAQ (reference sequence). The V and J ends lost 2 bases and 0 bases respectively, with 14 bases between them. CDR3 loop: CASSLLEGGSSYNSPLHF. CDR3 coding DNA: TGTGCCAGCAGCTTATTGGAAGGGGGAAGCTCCTATAATTCACCCCTCCACTTT.

Only a few counts were recorded for this clonotype. This chain links TRBV19 with TRBJ1-6; 7 nucleotides match TRBD1. CDR1 is LNHDA, CDR2 SQIVND, per germline (reference sequence). The CDR3 sequence is 14 residues long. The J segment lost 7 bases and the V segment lost 3 bases, leaving 3 bases of the junction unmatched. CDR3 DNA sequence: TGTGCCAGTAGTATGGGACAGAAGAATTCACCCCTCCACTTT. This encodes CASSMGQKNSPLHF.

The V and J genes are TRBV6-8 and TRBJ2-5; the match to TRBD1 covers 7 bases. The CDR3 sequence is 15 residues long. Unmatched junction bases numbered 10, after V lost 5 bases and J lost 4 bases. Germline CDR1 MNHGY, CDR2 SAAAGT. CDR3 DNA sequence: TGTGCCAGCAGTCGACCTGCAGGGGGAACAGAGACCCAGTACTTC. Encoded protein: CASSRPAGGTETQYF.

Notes on this clonotype: This could be a read error, since a much larger clone is one nucleotide away. The chain carries TRBV27 and TRBJ1-2, with TRBD1 matching over 7 bases. Germline values: CDR1 MNHEY, CDR2 SMNVEV (reference sequence). Losses at the gene ends were 3 bases for V and 3 bases for J; bases not matched to a gene: 1. This CDR3 contains 13 residues. CDR3 loop: CASSFQGDYGYTF. DNA for the CDR3: TGTGCCAGCAGTTTCCAGGGGGACTATGGCTACACCTTC.

Worth noting for this clonotype: One end of the junction varies from germline; a read error may be responsible. V and J are TRBV10-3 and TRBJ1-1; D is possibly TRBD1 (5 bases). The CDR3 covers 15 residues. Germline-derived CDR1 and CDR2 are ENHRY and SYGVKD. CDR3 in amino acids: CANSESGTVNTEAFF. The DNA for the CDR3 is TGTGCCAACAGTGAGTCTGGGACGGTGAACACTGAAGCTTTCTTT.

The rearrangement uses TRBV27 and TRBJ2-1; D gene uncertain. Germline values: CDR1 MNHEY, CDR2 SMNVEV (reference sequence). The CDR3 has 13 residues. Trimming left V 3 bases short and J 6 bases short, with 9 bases between. CDR3 DNA: TGTGCCAGCAGTTTCGGACCGCTCAATGAGCAGTTCTTC. Its translation: CASSFGPLNEQFF.

This clonotype was seen a few times. This chain joins TRBV4-1 and TRBJ1-1; TRBD1 might be the D (5 bases). This CDR3 spans 14 amino acids. The V end was cut by 0 bases, the J end by 3 bases, with 8 bases between. Germline lookup yields CDR1 MGHRA and CDR2 YSYEKL. The CDR3, as DNA: TGCGCCAGCAGCCAAGATGGGGCTTACACTGAAGCTTTCTTT. Its translation is CASSQDGAYTEAFF.

Only a few counts were recorded for this clonotype. This chain links TRBV27 with TRBJ1-1; D remains unclear. Trimming removed 6 bases at V and 2 bases at J, with 16 bases between. CDR1 and CDR2 (germline): MNHEY, SMNVEV (reference sequence). CDR3 length equals 15 residues. The CDR3 loop is CASRLARTVNTEAFF. CDR3 DNA sequence: TGTGCCAGCAGACTCGCCCGGACGGTTAACACTGAAGCTTTCTTT.

This clonotype was recorded a few times. This chain uses TRBV27 with TRBJ1-3, with D possibly being TRBD1 (6 bases). CDR1 and CDR2 (germline): MNHEY, SMNVEV (reference sequence). The CDR3 is 14 residues long. V lost 3 bases to trimming and J lost 6 bases, with 12 bases between them. This CDR3 reads CASSFLGQENTIYF. The CDR3 coding sequence is TGTGCCAGCAGTTTTTTGGGACAAGAAAACACCATATATTTT.

The rearrangement uses TRBV7-9 and TRBJ2-5; TRBD2 aligns across 9 bases. V trimming: 2 bases; J trimming: 1 base; junction bases outside the gene matches: 5. The CDR3 extends over 16 amino acids. Germline CDR1 reads SEHNR; CDR2 reads FQNEAQ (reference sequence). The CDR3 loop reads CASSLSSGGFQETQYF. The CDR3 DNA reads as TGTGCCAGCAGCTTATCCAGCGGGGGGTTCCAAGAGACCCAGTACTTC.

The genes are TRBV7-2 and TRBJ2-5; TRBD2 agrees at 9 bases. Looked up from germline, CDR1 is SGHTA and CDR2 is FQGNSA. The CDR3 is 15 residues long. Trimming removed 7 bases from V and 1 base from J; junction bases left unmatched: 7. CDR3 in DNA: TGTGCCAGCAAGATTAGCGGGGGTTCCCAAGAGACCCAGTACTTC. It specifies CASKISGGSQETQYF.